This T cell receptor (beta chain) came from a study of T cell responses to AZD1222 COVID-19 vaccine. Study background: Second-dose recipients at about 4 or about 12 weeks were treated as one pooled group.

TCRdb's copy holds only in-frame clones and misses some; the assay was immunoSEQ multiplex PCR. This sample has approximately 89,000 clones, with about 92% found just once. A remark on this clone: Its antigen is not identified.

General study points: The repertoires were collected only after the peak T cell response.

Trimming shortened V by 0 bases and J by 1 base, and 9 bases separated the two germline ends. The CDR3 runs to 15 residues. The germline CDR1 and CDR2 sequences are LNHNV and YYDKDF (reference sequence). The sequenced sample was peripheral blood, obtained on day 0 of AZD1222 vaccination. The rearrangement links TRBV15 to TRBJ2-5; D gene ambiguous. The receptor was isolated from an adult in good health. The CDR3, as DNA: TGTGCCACCAGCAGAGATCGTACTACCCAAGAGACCCAGTACTTC. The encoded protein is CATSRDRTTQETQYF.